This T cell receptor (beta chain) comes out of a study of blood T cell repertoires in COVID-19. Study background: Acute-phase and convalescent COVID-19 samples originated in the United States, Italy and Spain.

The table came from immunoSEQ multiplex PCR; TCRdb's copy has only in-frame clones and leaves some out. The table lists 200,000 to 250,000 clones, about 88% of them singletons. This CDR3 has 14 residues. From germline, CDR1 is LNHDA and CDR2 SQIVND (reference sequence). Unmatched junction bases numbered 6, after V lost 7 bases and J lost 2 bases. This clone appeared once. The sequence came from a woman between 65 and 79 years old with active or convalescent COVID-19. Sequencing used peripheral blood. The rearrangement joins TRBV19 to TRBJ1-2; TRBD1 agrees at 8 bases. CDR3 sequence reads: CASTRTGSNYGYTF. The CDR3 DNA sequence: TGTGCCAGTACTAGGACAGGGTCGAACTATGGCTACACCTTC.